This is a list of T cell receptor beta chains from one sample in a study of blood T cell repertoires in COVID-19. Sequenced by immunoSEQ multiplex PCR; TCRdb stores in-frame clones only, minus some. This sample has 90,000 to 100,000 clones, with over 80% found just once. The specimen was peripheral blood. Receptors were obtained from an elderly man with acute or convalescent COVID-19. The CDR3 runs from the conserved cysteine through the conserved F or W. The D gene is left open where the match is weak. Clone sizes are given selectively: once, few, many, or a class where the clone is expanded.

j_gene: TRBJ2-3; d_gene: NA; len: 14; abundance: NA; v_gene: TRBV30; CDR3aa: CAWSVGGDTDTQYF; CDR3nt: TGTGCCTGGAGTGTCGGGGGAGACACAGATACGCAGTATTTT
j_gene: TRBJ2-2; d_gene: TRBD1; len: 15; abundance: few; v_gene: TRBV15; CDR3aa: CATSSYPDRPGELFF; CDR3nt: TGTGCCACCAGCAGCTACCCGGACAGGCCTGGGGAGCTGTTTTTT
j_gene: TRBJ2-7; d_gene: TRBD2; len: 14; abundance: NA; v_gene: TRBV7-2; CDR3aa: CASTRLAGTYEQYF; CDR3nt: TGTGCCAGCACCCGACTAGCGGGGACCTACGAGCAGTACTTC
j_gene: TRBJ1-3; d_gene: NA; len: 14; abundance: NA; v_gene: TRBV30; CDR3aa: CAWSATISGSTIYF; CDR3nt: TGTGCCTGGAGTGCCACTATATCTGGAAGCACCATATATTTT
j_gene: TRBJ1-1; d_gene: NA; len: 12; abundance: NA; v_gene: TRBV12-3/TRBV12-4; CDR3aa: CASSFSLTEAFF; CDR3nt: TGTGCCAGCAGTTTCAGTTTAACTGAAGCTTTCTTT
j_gene: TRBJ1-1; d_gene: NA; len: 14; abundance: NA; v_gene: TRBV7-9; CDR3aa: CASSAGTLNTEAFF; CDR3nt: TGTGCCAGCAGCGCCGGGACACTGAACACTGAAGCTTTCTTT
j_gene: TRBJ2-5; d_gene: TRBD2; len: 14; abundance: few; v_gene: TRBV30; CDR3aa: CAWSWRGGRETQYF; CDR3nt: TGTGCCTGGAGTTGGCGGGGGGGCCGAGAGACCCAGTACTTC
j_gene: TRBJ1-4; d_gene: NA; len: 17; abundance: NA; v_gene: TRBV28; CDR3aa: CASSSNRGGQGGEKLFF; CDR3nt: TGTGCCAGCAGTTCCAACCGCGGGGGGCAGGGAGGTGAAAAACTGTTTTTT
j_gene: TRBJ2-2; d_gene: NA; len: 15; abundance: once; v_gene: TRBV27; CDR3aa: CASSQRPFMIGELFF; CDR3nt: TGTGCCAGCAGTCAGCGGCCCTTCATGATCGGGGAGCTGTTTTTT
j_gene: TRBJ1-1; d_gene: NA; len: 11; abundance: NA; v_gene: TRBV29-1; CDR3aa: CSALLNTEAFF; CDR3nt: TGCAGCGCACTGCTGAACACTGAAGCTTTCTTT